The rows below give T cell receptor beta chains drawn from one sample of a study of cytomegalovirus exposure and HLA in healthy donors. Clones were read by immunoSEQ multiplex PCR, and TCRdb kept only the in-frame ones, dropping some. This sample carries about 130,000 clones, about 94% of them seen once, and the ten largest clones take 1.5% to 2%. The sequenced material came from PBMCs. These receptors all come from a man younger than 35 in good health and CMV-seropositive. The CDR3 runs from the conserved cysteine through the conserved F or W. A D gene is named only where the DNA matches it firmly. Size is omitted from some rows. Given values are once, few, many or a class for expanded clones.

abundance: NA; j_gene: TRBJ2-3; d_gene: NA; v_gene: TRBV20-1; CDR3nt: TGCAGTGCTAGTTTAGCAGATACGCAGTATTTT; CDR3aa: CSASLADTQYF
abundance: NA; j_gene: TRBJ2-1; d_gene: TRBD1; v_gene: TRBV13; CDR3nt: TGTGCCAGCAGCTGCTACCGGGACAGGCCCCGTGAGCAGTTCTTC; CDR3aa: CASSCYRDRPREQFF
abundance: NA; j_gene: TRBJ2-1; d_gene: TRBD2; v_gene: TRBV5-1; CDR3nt: TGCGCCAGCAGCGTGACTAGCGGTTCCTACAATGAGCAGTTCTTC; CDR3aa: CASSVTSGSYNEQFF
abundance: NA; j_gene: TRBJ1-4; d_gene: NA; v_gene: TRBV9; CDR3nt: TGTGCCAGCAGCGTAGAATCGGGGGGGACTAATGAAAAACTGTTTTTT; CDR3aa: CASSVESGGTNEKLFF
abundance: NA; j_gene: TRBJ2-4; d_gene: NA; v_gene: TRBV9; CDR3nt: TGTGCCAGCAGCGTAGATCCTTTAGCCAAAAACATTCAGTACTTC; CDR3aa: CASSVDPLAKNIQYF
abundance: NA; j_gene: TRBJ2-3; d_gene: NA; v_gene: TRBV4-2; CDR3nt: TGTGCCAGCAGCCAAGAGGACTACACCTCCACAGATACGCAGTATTTT; CDR3aa: CASSQEDYTSTDTQYF
abundance: NA; j_gene: TRBJ1-6; d_gene: TRBD1; v_gene: TRBV28; CDR3nt: TGTGCCAGCAGTTTGGGACAGTTAAGCTCCTATAATTCACCCCTCCACTTT; CDR3aa: CASSLGQLSSYNSPLHF
abundance: NA; j_gene: TRBJ2-3; d_gene: TRBD2; v_gene: TRBV11-2; CDR3nt: TGTGCCAGCTCCCGCCTAGCGGGCACGCAGTATTTT; CDR3aa: CASSRLAGTQYF
abundance: once; j_gene: TRBJ2-7; d_gene: NA; v_gene: TRBV9; CDR3nt: TGTGCCAGCAGCCCAGGAGGTTACGAGCAGTACTTC; CDR3aa: CASSPGGYEQYF
abundance: NA; j_gene: TRBJ1-2; d_gene: TRBD1; v_gene: TRBV18; CDR3nt: TGTGCCAGCTCAGTCACGGGACAGGGAAACTATGGCTACACCTTC; CDR3aa: CASSVTGQGNYGYTF
abundance: NA; j_gene: TRBJ1-2; d_gene: NA; v_gene: TRBV2; CDR3nt: TGTGCCAGCAGTGGGTCAGGCGTAGGCTACACCTTC; CDR3aa: CASSGSGVGYTF
abundance: NA; j_gene: TRBJ1-5; d_gene: NA; v_gene: TRBV27; CDR3nt: TGTGCCAGCAGTCTCAGGGGTGCCGACCTTCAGCCCCAGCATTTT; CDR3aa: CASSLRGADLQPQHF
abundance: NA; j_gene: TRBJ2-4; d_gene: NA; v_gene: TRBV5-6; CDR3nt: TGTGCCAGCAGCTTGGGGGCAGCGGTAGCCAAAAACATTCAGTACTTC; CDR3aa: CASSLGAAVAKNIQYF
abundance: NA; j_gene: TRBJ2-1; d_gene: TRBD2; v_gene: TRBV7-9; CDR3nt: TGTGCCAGCAGCTTAGCCCTAGCGGGAGCCTACAATGAGCAGTTCTTC; CDR3aa: CASSLALAGAYNEQFF
abundance: NA; j_gene: TRBJ1-4; d_gene: NA; v_gene: TRBV5-4; CDR3nt: TGTGCCAGCAGCTTGGAAGGGGTAGGGGAAAAACTGTTTTTT; CDR3aa: CASSLEGVGEKLFF
abundance: NA; j_gene: TRBJ2-1; d_gene: TRBD2; v_gene: TRBV5-1; CDR3nt: TGCGCCAGCAGCTTGGTCCCCATGGGGACTAGCGGGAGTATAGATGGAGAGCAGTTCTTC; CDR3aa: CASSLVPMGTSGSIDGEQFF
abundance: NA; j_gene: TRBJ2-7; d_gene: NA; v_gene: TRBV5-1; CDR3nt: TGCGCCAGCAGCTTGTTTAGTAGCTCCTACGAGCAGTACTTC; CDR3aa: CASSLFSSSYEQYF
abundance: NA; j_gene: TRBJ2-1; d_gene: NA; v_gene: TRBV20-1; CDR3nt: TGCAGTTCTTATCGGGACAATGAGCAGTTCTTC; CDR3aa: CSSYRDNEQFF
abundance: NA; j_gene: TRBJ1-1; d_gene: TRBD1; v_gene: TRBV13; CDR3nt: TGTGCCAGCAGCCCCCTAGGACAGGGCGCTATGAACACTGAAGCTTTCTTT; CDR3aa: CASSPLGQGAMNTEAFF
abundance: once; j_gene: TRBJ1-1; d_gene: TRBD1; v_gene: TRBV19; CDR3nt: TGTGCCAGTAGTGTCACAGGGGGCGCTTCTGAAGCTTTCTTT; CDR3aa: CASSVTGGASEAFF
abundance: NA; j_gene: TRBJ1-2; d_gene: NA; v_gene: TRBV7-6; CDR3nt: TGTGCCAGCAGCTTATTATTACGGGGGGCCAACTATGGCTACACCTTC; CDR3aa: CASSLLLRGANYGYTF
abundance: NA; j_gene: TRBJ2-7; d_gene: TRBD1; v_gene: TRBV29-1; CDR3nt: TGCAGCGTTAGGACAGGGATACACGAGCAGTACTTC; CDR3aa: CSVRTGIHEQYF
abundance: NA; j_gene: TRBJ1-5; d_gene: TRBD1; v_gene: TRBV27; CDR3nt: TGTGCCAGCAGTTTTACAGGGGGCAGTCAGCCCCAGCATTTT; CDR3aa: CASSFTGGSQPQHF
abundance: NA; j_gene: TRBJ1-6; d_gene: NA; v_gene: TRBV28; CDR3nt: TGCTACGGGAATTCACCCCTCCACTTT; CDR3aa: CYGNSPLHF
abundance: NA; j_gene: TRBJ2-7; d_gene: TRBD2; v_gene: TRBV28; CDR3nt: TGTGCCAGCAGTCACGCCCCGGGGGGGCGCCACGAGCAGTACTTC; CDR3aa: CASSHAPGGRHEQYF
abundance: NA; j_gene: TRBJ2-5; d_gene: NA; v_gene: TRBV7-6; CDR3nt: TGTGCCAGCAGCTTAAGGACATCGGAGACCCAGTACTTC; CDR3aa: CASSLRTSETQYF
abundance: NA; j_gene: TRBJ2-3; d_gene: TRBD2; v_gene: TRBV2; CDR3nt: TGTGCCAGCAGGGATGGGGGAGGGACAGATACGCAGTATTTT; CDR3aa: CASRDGGGTDTQYF
abundance: NA; j_gene: TRBJ2-5; d_gene: NA; v_gene: TRBV19; CDR3nt: TGTGCCAGTAGCACAAACAGGAATCAAGAGACCCAGTACTTC; CDR3aa: CASSTNRNQETQYF
abundance: NA; j_gene: TRBJ2-1; d_gene: NA; v_gene: TRBV6-5; CDR3nt: TGTGCCAGCAGTTATGGCCTAGCCCCCAACAATGAGCAGTTCTTC; CDR3aa: CASSYGLAPNNEQFF
abundance: NA; j_gene: TRBJ2-5; d_gene: TRBD1; v_gene: TRBV6-6; CDR3nt: TGTGCCAGCAGCCCAGGGGGAGAGACCCAGTACTTC; CDR3aa: CASSPGGETQYF
abundance: once; j_gene: TRBJ2-5; d_gene: NA; v_gene: TRBV18; CDR3nt: TGTGCCAGCTCACCCCTTTTATCGGGAGTCCAAGAGACCCAGTACTTC; CDR3aa: CASSPLLSGVQETQYF
abundance: NA; j_gene: TRBJ1-4; d_gene: NA; v_gene: TRBV5-1; CDR3nt: TGCGCCAGCAGCTTGGCCGAATCGGCAGGGGAAGACGAAAAACTGTTTTTT; CDR3aa: CASSLAESAGEDEKLFF
abundance: NA; j_gene: TRBJ1-6; d_gene: TRBD1; v_gene: TRBV5-1; CDR3nt: TGCGCCAGCAGCTTGGGGACAGGTGTTCGACCCCTCCACTTT; CDR3aa: CASSLGTGVRPLHF
abundance: NA; j_gene: TRBJ1-2; d_gene: NA; v_gene: TRBV5-1; CDR3nt: TGCGCCAGCAGCTTGATTGGGGGGGCTGATGGCTACACCTTC; CDR3aa: CASSLIGGADGYTF
abundance: NA; j_gene: TRBJ2-7; d_gene: NA; v_gene: TRBV5-1; CDR3nt: TGCGCCAGCAGCTTGGGGGTGAGCGAAGCCTACGAGCAGTACTTC; CDR3aa: CASSLGVSEAYEQYF
abundance: NA; j_gene: TRBJ2-1; d_gene: NA; v_gene: TRBV18; CDR3nt: TGTGCCAGCTCACCAGGAGCGTCTGTTGATGAGCAGTTCTTC; CDR3aa: CASSPGASVDEQFF
abundance: NA; j_gene: TRBJ1-4; d_gene: TRBD1; v_gene: TRBV16; CDR3nt: TGTGCCAGCAGCCCCGGGACAGACGGAAAAAAACTGTTTTTT; CDR3aa: CASSPGTDGKKLFF
abundance: NA; j_gene: TRBJ1-2; d_gene: NA; v_gene: TRBV9; CDR3nt: TGTGCCAGCAGGATTCAGAGCGAAGCTAACTATGGCTACACCTTC; CDR3aa: CASRIQSEANYGYTF
abundance: once; j_gene: TRBJ2-3; d_gene: NA; v_gene: TRBV11-2; CDR3nt: TGTGCCAGCAGCTTATGGGCGGGAAACCCTTCAGATACGCAGTATTTT; CDR3aa: CASSLWAGNPSDTQYF
abundance: NA; j_gene: TRBJ2-7; d_gene: TRBD1; v_gene: TRBV7-9; CDR3nt: TGTGCCAGCAGCGCCTCAGGACAGGGAAACGAGCAGTACTTC; CDR3aa: CASSASGQGNEQYF
abundance: NA; j_gene: TRBJ2-1; d_gene: TRBD1; v_gene: TRBV5-4; CDR3nt: TGTGCCAGCAGCGTGGACAGGGTAAATGAGCAGTTCTTC; CDR3aa: CASSVDRVNEQFF
abundance: once; j_gene: TRBJ1-6; d_gene: NA; v_gene: TRBV30; CDR3nt: TGTGCCTGGAGCGCAAAGACAGATTCACCCCTCCACTTT; CDR3aa: CAWSAKTDSPLHF